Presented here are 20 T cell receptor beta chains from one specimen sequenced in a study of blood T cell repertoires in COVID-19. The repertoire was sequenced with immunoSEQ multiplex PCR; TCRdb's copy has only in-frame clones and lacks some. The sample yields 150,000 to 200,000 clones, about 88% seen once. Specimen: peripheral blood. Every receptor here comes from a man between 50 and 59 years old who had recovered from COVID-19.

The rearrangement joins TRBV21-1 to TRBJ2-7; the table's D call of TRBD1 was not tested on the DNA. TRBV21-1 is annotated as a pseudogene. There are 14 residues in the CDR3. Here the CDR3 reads CASSRRTRGHEQYF. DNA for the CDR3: TGTGCCAGCAGCCGGCGTACCAGGGGCCACGAGCAGTACTTC.

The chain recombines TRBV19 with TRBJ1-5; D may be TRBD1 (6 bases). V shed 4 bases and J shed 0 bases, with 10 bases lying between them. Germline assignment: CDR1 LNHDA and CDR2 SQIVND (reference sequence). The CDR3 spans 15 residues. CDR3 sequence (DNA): TGTGCCAGTAGTAAGGACAGACTTAGCAATCAGCCCCAGCATTTT. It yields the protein CASSKDRLSNQPQHF.

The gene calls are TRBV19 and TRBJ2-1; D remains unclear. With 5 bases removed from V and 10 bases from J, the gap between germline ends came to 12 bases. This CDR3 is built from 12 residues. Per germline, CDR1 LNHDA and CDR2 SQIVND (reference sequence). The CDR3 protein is CASSGWSREQFF. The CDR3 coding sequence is TGTGCCAGTAGTGGGTGGTCCAGGGAGCAGTTCTTC.

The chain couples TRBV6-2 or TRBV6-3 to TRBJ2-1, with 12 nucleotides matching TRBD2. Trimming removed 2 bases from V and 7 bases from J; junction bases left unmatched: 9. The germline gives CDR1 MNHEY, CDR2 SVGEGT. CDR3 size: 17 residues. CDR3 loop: CASSYLTSGSLLNEQFF. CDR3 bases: TGTGCCAGCAGTTACCTGACTAGCGGGAGCCTATTGAATGAGCAGTTCTTC.

In DNA form, the CDR3 reads TGTGCCAGCAGCCCAAAGACAGGGGAAGAGACCCAGTACTTC. It is translated as CASSPKTGEETQYF. The V gene is TRBV7-2, the J gene TRBJ2-5; TRBD1 agrees at 8 bases. Germline values: CDR1 SGHTA, CDR2 FQGNSA. The CDR3 has 14 amino acids. The V gene end was trimmed by 5 bases and the J gene end by 3 bases; junction bases not matched to a gene: 5.

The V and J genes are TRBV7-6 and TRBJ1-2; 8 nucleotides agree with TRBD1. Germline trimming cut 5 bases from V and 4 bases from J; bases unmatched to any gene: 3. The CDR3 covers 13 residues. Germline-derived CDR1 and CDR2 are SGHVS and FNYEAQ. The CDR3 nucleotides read TGTGCCAGCAGCCTCGACAGGGGCTATGGCTACACCTTC. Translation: CASSLDRGYGYTF.

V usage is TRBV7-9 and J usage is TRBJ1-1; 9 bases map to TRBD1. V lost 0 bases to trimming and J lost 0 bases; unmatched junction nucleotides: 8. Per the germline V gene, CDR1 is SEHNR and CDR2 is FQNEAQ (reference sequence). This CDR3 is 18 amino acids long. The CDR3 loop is CASSLARQGDKVNTEAFF. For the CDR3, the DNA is TGTGCCAGCAGCTTAGCGCGACAGGGGGATAAGGTGAACACTGAAGCTTTCTTT.

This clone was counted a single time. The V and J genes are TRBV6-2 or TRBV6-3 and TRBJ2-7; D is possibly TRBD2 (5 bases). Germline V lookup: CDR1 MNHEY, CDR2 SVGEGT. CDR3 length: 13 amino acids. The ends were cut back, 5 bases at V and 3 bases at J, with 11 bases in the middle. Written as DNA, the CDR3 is TGTGCCAGCAGTCTACTAGAATTCTACGAGCAGTACTTC. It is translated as CASSLLEFYEQYF.

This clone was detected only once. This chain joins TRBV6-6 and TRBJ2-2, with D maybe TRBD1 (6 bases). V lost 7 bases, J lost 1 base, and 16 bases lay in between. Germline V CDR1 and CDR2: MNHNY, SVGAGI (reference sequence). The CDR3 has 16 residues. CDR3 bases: TGTGCCAGCAAAATAAAAGGGGGATTGAACACCGGGGAGCTGTTTTTT. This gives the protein CASKIKGGLNTGELFF.

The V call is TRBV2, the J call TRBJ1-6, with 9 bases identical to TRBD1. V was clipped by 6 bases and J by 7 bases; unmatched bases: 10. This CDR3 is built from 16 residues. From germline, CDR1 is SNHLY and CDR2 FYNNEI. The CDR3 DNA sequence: TGTGCCAGCAGGAGGGAGGGGACAGGGCGGAATTCACCCCTCCACTTT. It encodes CASRREGTGRNSPLHF.

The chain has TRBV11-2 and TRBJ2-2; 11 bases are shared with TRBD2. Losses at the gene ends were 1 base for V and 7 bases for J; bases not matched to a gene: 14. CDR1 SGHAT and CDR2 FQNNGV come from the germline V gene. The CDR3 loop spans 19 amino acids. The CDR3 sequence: CASSLVPQLAGVSIGELFF. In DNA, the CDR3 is TGTGCCAGCAGCTTAGTCCCCCAACTAGCGGGAGTCAGTATCGGGGAGCTGTTTTTT. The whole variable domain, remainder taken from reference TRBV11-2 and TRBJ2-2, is EAGVAQSPRYKIIEKRQSVAFWCNPISGHATLYWYQQILGQGPKLLIQFQNNGVVDDSQLPKDRFSAERLKGVDSTLKIQPAKLEDSAVYLCASSLVPQLAGVSIGELFFGEGSRLTVL.

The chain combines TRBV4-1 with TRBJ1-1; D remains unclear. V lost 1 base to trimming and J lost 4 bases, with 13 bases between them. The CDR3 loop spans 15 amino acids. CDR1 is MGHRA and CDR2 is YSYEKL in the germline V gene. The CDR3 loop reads CASSQVGVRATEAFF. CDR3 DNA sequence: TGCGCCAGCAGCCAAGTCGGTGTCCGAGCCACTGAAGCTTTCTTT.

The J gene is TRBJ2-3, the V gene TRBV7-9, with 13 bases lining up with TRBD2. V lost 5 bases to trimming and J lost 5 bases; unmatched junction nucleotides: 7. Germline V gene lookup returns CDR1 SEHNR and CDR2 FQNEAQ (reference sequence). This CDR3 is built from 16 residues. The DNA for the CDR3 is TGTGCCAGCAGCGAACTAGCGGGGGGGCAAAGAGATACGCAGTATTTT. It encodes CASSELAGGQRDTQYF.

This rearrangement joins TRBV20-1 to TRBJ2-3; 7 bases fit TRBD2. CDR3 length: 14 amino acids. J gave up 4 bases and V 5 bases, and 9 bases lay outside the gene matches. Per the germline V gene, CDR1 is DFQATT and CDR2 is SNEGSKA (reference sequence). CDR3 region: CSAGGRAGSDTQYF. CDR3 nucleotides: TGCAGTGCTGGTGGGAGGGCGGGCTCAGATACGCAGTATTTT.

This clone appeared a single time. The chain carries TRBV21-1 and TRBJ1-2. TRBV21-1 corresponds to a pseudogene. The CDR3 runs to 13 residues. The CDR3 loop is CASKNVRHMGYTF. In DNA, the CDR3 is TGTGCCAGCAAAAACGTGAGGCATATGGGCTACACCTTC.

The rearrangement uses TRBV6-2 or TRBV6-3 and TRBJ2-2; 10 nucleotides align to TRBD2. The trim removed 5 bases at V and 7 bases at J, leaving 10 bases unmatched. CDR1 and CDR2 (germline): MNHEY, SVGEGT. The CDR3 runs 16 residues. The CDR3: CASSRTGLAANGELFF. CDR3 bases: TGTGCCAGCAGTCGAACCGGACTAGCGGCGAACGGGGAGCTGTTTTTT.

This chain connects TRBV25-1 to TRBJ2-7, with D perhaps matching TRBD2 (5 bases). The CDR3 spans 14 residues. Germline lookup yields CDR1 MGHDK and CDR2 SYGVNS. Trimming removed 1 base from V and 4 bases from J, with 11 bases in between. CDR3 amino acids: CASSEFGVVYEQYF. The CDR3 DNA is TGTGCCAGCAGTGAATTCGGGGTGGTTTACGAGCAGTACTTC.

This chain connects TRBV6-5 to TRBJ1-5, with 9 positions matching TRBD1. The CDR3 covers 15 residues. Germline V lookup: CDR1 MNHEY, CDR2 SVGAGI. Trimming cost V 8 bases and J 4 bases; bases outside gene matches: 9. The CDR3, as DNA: TGTGCCAGCTGCCGGGGGGGGACAGGGAATCAGCCCCAGCATTTT. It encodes CASCRGGTGNQPQHF.

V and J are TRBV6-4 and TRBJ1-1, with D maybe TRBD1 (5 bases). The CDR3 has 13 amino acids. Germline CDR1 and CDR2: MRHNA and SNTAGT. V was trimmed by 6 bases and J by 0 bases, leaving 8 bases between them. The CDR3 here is CASRAGVNTEAFF. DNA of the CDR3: TGTGCCAGCAGGGCGGGGGTGAACACTGAAGCTTTCTTT.

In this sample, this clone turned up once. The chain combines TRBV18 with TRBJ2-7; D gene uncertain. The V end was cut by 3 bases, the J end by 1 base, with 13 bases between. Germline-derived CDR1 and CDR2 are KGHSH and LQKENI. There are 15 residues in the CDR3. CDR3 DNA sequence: TGTGCCAGCTCACCGAAAGGAGCCCCTTCCTACGAGCAGTACTTC. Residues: CASSPKGAPSYEQYF.